Each of the 29 T cell receptor beta chains below was sequenced from the same sample in a study of OX40 agonist ivuxolimab in advanced cancers. The assay was immunoSEQ multiplex PCR, and TCRdb's table has in-frame clones only and misses some. The sample includes under 85,000 clones, 88% of them seen just once. Here the sequenced sample was CD4+ or CD8+ T cells sorted from blood, taken in a trial of the OX40 agonist ivuxolimab. The source of these receptors is an adult with an advanced solid tumor such as melanoma, head and neck, liver or kidney cancer.

The genes are TRBV5-5 and TRBJ1-1, with D unclear. Germline V gene sequence: CDR1 SGHKS, CDR2 YYEKEE (reference sequence). This CDR3 is built from 16 residues. V was cut by 5 bases and J by 2 bases, with 19 bases left in between. CDR3 sequence reads: CASSQPMGVGNTEAFF. The CDR3 region has the DNA TGTGCCAGCAGTCAACCCATGGGCGTCGGAAACACTGAAGCTTTCTTT.

This chain joins TRBV7-2 and TRBJ2-1; unclear D gene. This CDR3 region has 14 residues. V gave up 2 bases and J gave up 5 bases, with 10 bases separating them. Germline V gives CDR1 SGHTA, CDR2 FQGNSA. CDR3 sequence: CASSLSRLHNEQFF. The CDR3 region has the DNA TGTGCCAGCAGCTTAAGTCGCCTCCACAATGAGCAGTTCTTC.

The rearrangement joins TRBV6-5 to TRBJ2-2; no clear D gene. V lost 8 bases and J 1 base, leaving 8 bases between the germline ends. Germline loops: CDR1 MNHEY, CDR2 SVGAGI. The CDR3 length is 13 residues. CDR3 DNA: TGTGCCAGCGCGGCTTTGAACACCGGGGAGCTGTTTTTT. Its translation: CASAALNTGELFF.

About this clone itself: A read error is likely, as this CDR3 ends without the conserved phenylalanine or tryptophan. The chain employs TRBV7-9 and TRBJ1-6, with 11 bases identical to TRBD1. Germline CDR1 reads SEHNR; CDR2 reads FQNEAQ (reference sequence). There are 12 residues in the CDR3. Germline trimming cut 5 bases from V and 15 bases from J; bases unmatched to any gene: 3. CDR3 DNA: TGTGCCAGCAGCCGGACAGGGGGCCTCCTCCACCTT. Its protein is CASSRTGGLLHL.

This clone was picked up a small number of times. The rearrangement links TRBV29-1 to TRBJ2-1; no clear D. Trimming took off 8 bases at V and 6 bases at J, with 14 bases between the two ends. Per the germline V gene, CDR1 is SQVTM and CDR2 is ANQGSEA. This CDR3 comprises 12 residues. In DNA form, the CDR3 reads TGCAGCTCCGAGGAGCCGACCAATGAGCAGTTCTTC. Encoded protein: CSSEEPTNEQFF.

The chain has TRBV5-1 and TRBJ1-4; tentatively, D is TRBD1 (5 bases). CDR3 length: 17 amino acids. Germline loops: CDR1 SGHRS, CDR2 YFSETQ. Trimming took 3 bases from V and 0 from J, leaving 15 bases between them. CDR3 sequence (DNA): TGCGCCAGCAGCTCCACCGCAGGGCCTGCAACTAATGAAAAACTGTTTTTT. As protein: CASSSTAGPATNEKLFF.

The chain employs TRBV5-4 and TRBJ2-3; 7 bases match TRBD1. V lost 1 base and J lost 3; bases outside the gene matches: 5. In germline, CDR1 is SGHNT, CDR2 YYREEE (reference sequence). The CDR3 covers 15 residues. The CDR3 DNA reads TGTGCCAGCAGCTTGCTGACAGGGCAGACAGATACGCAGTATTTT. This translates into CASSLLTGQTDTQYF. The full variable domain, in which reference TRBV5-4 and TRBJ2-3 provide the parts outside the CDR3, is ETGVTQSPTHLIKTRGQQVTLRCSSQSGHNTVSWYQQALGQGPQFIFQYYREEENGRGNFPPRFSGLQFPNYSSELNVNALELDDSALYLCASSLLTGQTDTQYFGPGTRLTVL.

V usage is TRBV12-5 and J usage is TRBJ1-5; 8 bases line up with TRBD1. Germline-derived CDR1 and CDR2 are LGHNT and FRNRAP. J gave up 5 bases and V 1 base, and 4 bases lay outside the gene matches. The CDR3 extends over 15 amino acids. The CDR3: CASGLDTGGDQPQHF. CDR3 in DNA: TGTGCTAGTGGTTTGGACACAGGGGGAGATCAGCCCCAGCATTTT.

This chain links TRBV28 with TRBJ1-5; D is uncertain. The CDR3 contains 12 residues. The germline CDR1 and CDR2 sequences are MDHEN and SYDVKM. The V end lost 7 bases, the J end lost 6 bases, and 10 bases lay between the germline ends. CDR3 in amino acids: CASIRQGQPQHF. CDR3 sequence (DNA): TGTGCCAGCATCCGGCAAGGTCAGCCCCAGCATTTT.

With respect to this clone: The same CDR3 arises from other DNA sequences in this sample as well. V and J are TRBV2 and TRBJ1-5; D is unclear. Germline V gene lookup returns CDR1 SNHLY and CDR2 FYNNEI. The CDR3 extends over 13 amino acids. Trimming removed 1 base from V and 6 bases from J, with 7 bases in between. CDR3 bases: TGTGCCAGCAGTGAAGGAGGGAGTCAGCCCCAGCATTTT. It encodes CASSEGGSQPQHF.

The chain joins TRBV10-3 to TRBJ1-4; maybe TRBD1 (6 bases). Germline V gene lookup returns CDR1 ENHRY and CDR2 SYGVKD. The CDR3 runs to 16 residues. V dropped 6 bases and J dropped 5 bases, with 19 bases sitting between them. The CDR3 region has the DNA TGTGCCATCAGGGCCGGGGGCCAAATTTCCAATGAAAAACTGTTTTTT. This gives the protein CAIRAGGQISNEKLFF.

The V and J genes are TRBV25-1 and TRBJ1-2, with 7 bases matching TRBD1. The ends lost 2 bases at V and 3 bases at J; junction bases unmatched: 3. Germline CDR1 MGHDK, CDR2 SYGVNS. This CDR3 spans 14 amino acids. CDR3 sequence (DNA): TGTGCCAGCAGTGAACACGGGACAGACTATGGCTACACCTTC. The encoded protein is CASSEHGTDYGYTF.

CDR3 sequence: CASSEAWGPHYGYTF. The CDR3 nucleotides are TGTGCCAGCAGTGAAGCATGGGGACCCCACTATGGCTACACCTTC. V gene TRBV6-1 combines with J gene TRBJ1-2, with a weak D call TRBD1 (5 bases). The CDR3 covers 15 residues. V lost 0 bases and J 3 bases, leaving 11 bases between the germline ends. Germline values: CDR1 MNHNS, CDR2 SASEGT.

The sample holds a few counts of this clone. The V call is TRBV5-5, the J call TRBJ2-1; D ambiguous. V lost 0 bases to trimming and J lost 3 bases, with 13 bases between them. The length of the CDR3 is 16 residues. Germline V gene sequence: CDR1 SGHKS, CDR2 YYEKEE (reference sequence). The CDR3 DNA follows: TGTGCCAGCAGCTTGGGGGGTAGTCTCGACTACAATGAGCAGTTCTTC. Translating gives CASSLGGSLDYNEQFF.

The chain joins TRBV6-5 to TRBJ1-3; maybe TRBD1 (6 bases). The CDR3 runs to 14 residues. CDR1 MNHEY and CDR2 SVGAGI come from the germline V gene. The ends were cut back, 2 bases at V and 2 bases at J, with 7 bases in the middle. This CDR3 reads CASSYQGTGNTIYF. DNA of the CDR3: TGTGCCAGCAGTTACCAGGGGACTGGAAACACCATATATTTT.

The genes are TRBV18 and TRBJ2-7, with D uncertain. The CDR3 length is 13 residues. Trimming pared 0 bases from V and 3 bases from J, leaving 6 bases between. Germline V lookup: CDR1 KGHSH, CDR2 LQKENI. For the CDR3, the DNA is TGTGCCAGCTCACCACCCGGCGGCTACGAGCAGTACTTC. This codes for CASSPPGGYEQYF.

This chain connects TRBV6-1 to TRBJ2-7; no clear D gene. The CDR3 contains 15 residues. The ends were cut back, 2 bases at V and 5 bases at J, with 16 bases in the middle. Per the germline V gene, CDR1 is MNHNS and CDR2 is SASEGT. The CDR3 loop is CASSESGRAIDEQYF. The CDR3 nucleotides are TGTGCCAGCAGTGAAAGTGGACGGGCGATCGACGAGCAGTACTTC.

J is TRBJ2-7 and V is TRBV11-2; 8 bases align to TRBD2. The V and J ends lost 7 bases and 7 bases, in that order; junction bases with no gene match: 9. This CDR3 contains 13 residues. Germline V gene lookup returns CDR1 SGHAT and CDR2 FQNNGV. The CDR3 sequence: CASTSGGQGEQYF. CDR3 coding DNA: TGTGCCAGCACCTCGGGGGGGCAAGGGGAGCAGTACTTC.

The chain's CDR3 is CASSPGAGTGSGYTF. The CDR3 nucleotides read TGCGCCAGCAGCCCAGGTGCCGGGACAGGGTCGGGCTACACCTTC. The chain combines TRBV4-1 with TRBJ1-2; TRBD1 matches 9 bases. This CDR3 has 15 residues. Germline-derived CDR1 and CDR2 are MGHRA and YSYEKL. V trimming: 4 bases; J trimming: 8 bases; junction bases outside the gene matches: 11.

The gene calls are TRBV19 and TRBJ1-3; a weak D match, TRBD1 (6 bases). Germline V CDR1 and CDR2: LNHDA, SQIVND (reference sequence). Trimming cost V 7 bases and J 0 bases, with 13 bases left between them. The CDR3 contains 15 residues. CDR3 sequence (DNA): TGTGCCAGTAACATCCGGGACAACTCTGGAAACACCATATATTTT. It specifies CASNIRDNSGNTIYF.

With regard to this clone: This sample includes further DNA sequences coding for the same CDR3. The chain links TRBV28 to TRBJ1-2; D is ambiguous. The CDR3 runs to 10 residues. Trimming shortened V by 10 bases and J by 2 bases, and 5 bases separated the two germline ends. Germline V lookup: CDR1 MDHEN, CDR2 SYDVKM. CDR3 DNA sequence: TGTGCCACAGGAAACTATGGCTACACCTTC. Protein sequence: CATGNYGYTF.

V and J are TRBV7-6 and TRBJ1-2; unclear D gene. Germline assignment: CDR1 SGHVS and CDR2 FNYEAQ. V was pared by 5 bases and J by 7 bases, with 17 bases between. The CDR3 loop spans 14 amino acids. CDR3 nucleotide sequence: TGTGCCAGCAGCCCGGCCGCGAGTCATAGTGGCTACACCTTC. Residues: CASSPAASHSGYTF.

The V call is TRBV6-1, the J call TRBJ2-1, with TRBD1 as a possible D gene (5 bases). Trimming removed 4 bases at V and 0 bases at J, with 19 bases between. Germline V lookup: CDR1 MNHNS, CDR2 SASEGT. The CDR3 is made up of 18 amino acids. In DNA, the CDR3 is TGTGCCAGCAGTGTAAGGGGTAGGTCCCTTAGCTCCTACAATGAGCAGTTCTTC. Amino acids: CASSVRGRSLSSYNEQFF.

This rearrangement joins TRBV7-9 to TRBJ2-1, with D possibly matching TRBD1 (6 bases). Trimming removed 1 base from V and 6 bases from J, with 19 bases in between. This CDR3 has 17 residues. Germline V gives CDR1 SEHNR, CDR2 FQNEAQ (reference sequence). CDR3 loop: CASSLEIGGYRGNEQFF. Written as DNA, the CDR3 is TGTGCCAGCAGCTTAGAAATAGGGGGATATCGGGGCAATGAGCAGTTCTTC.

The gene calls are TRBV5-1 and TRBJ2-1; D may be TRBD1 (5 bases). Germline V gene data show CDR1 as SGHRS and CDR2 as YFSETQ. The CDR3 runs to 16 residues. V dropped 1 base and J dropped 4 bases, with 15 bases sitting between them. CDR3 region: CASSLLWQGGYNEQFF. In nucleotides, the CDR3 is TGCGCCAGCAGCTTGCTCTGGCAGGGTGGATACAATGAGCAGTTCTTC.

The chain employs TRBV4-2 and TRBJ2-2; the D gene is possibly TRBD2 (5 bases). CDR1 and CDR2 from the germline V gene are LGHNA and YNFKEQ. Trimming pared 3 bases from V and 0 bases from J, leaving 8 bases between. This CDR3 contains 15 residues. The CDR3 DNA reads as TGTGCCAGCAGCCAGGAGGACGCGAACACCGGGGAGCTGTTTTTT. It codes for CASSQEDANTGELFF.

The chain uses TRBV7-9 and TRBJ2-2; 7 bases match TRBD1. The germline V gene has CDR1 SEHNR and CDR2 FQNEAQ (reference sequence). The J segment lost 6 bases and the V segment lost 6 bases, leaving 10 bases of the junction unmatched. The CDR3 sequence is 15 residues long. CDR3 nucleotide sequence: TGTGCCAGCAGTCACCGGGACAGTCGGTCCGGGGAGCTGTTTTTT. This translates into CASSHRDSRSGELFF.

The chain links TRBV2 to TRBJ1-1; D unresolved. Germline-derived CDR1 and CDR2 are SNHLY and FYNNEI. This CDR3 spans 13 amino acids. Trimming pared 7 bases from V and 0 bases from J, leaving 9 bases between. The CDR3 sequence is CASIKQMNTEAFF. CDR3 nucleotide sequence: TGTGCCAGCATAAAACAGATGAACACTGAAGCTTTCTTT.

In DNA form, the CDR3 reads TGTGCCAGCAGCGTAAGTCGGGCAGGGCTGGAGACCCAGTACTTC. This encodes CASSVSRAGLETQYF. This chain connects TRBV9 to TRBJ2-5; D possibly corresponds to TRBD1 (5 bases). Trimming removed 1 base at V and 5 bases at J, with 15 bases between. Germline V gene data show CDR1 as SGDLS and CDR2 as YYNGEE. The CDR3 is made up of 15 amino acids.